These 26 T cell receptor beta chains were sequenced from one sample in a study of blood T cell repertoires in COVID-19 (dated by TCRdb to 2018 to 2020). The library was produced with the immunoSEQ multiplex PCR assay. In TCRdb, the immuneACCESS table is reduced to in-frame sequences with V and J assigned. These tables do not hold every clone; where another copy was compared, an unresolved V gene accounts for under half, and the others remain unexplained. In all, the sample holds roughly 75,000 clones, and over 75% of those were seen once. 8.5% to 10% of the sample is held by the ten biggest clonotypes. Sequenced: peripheral blood. The source is a man aged 50 or older with COVID-19, enrolled during active disease.

This clone has just a few counts. The V call is TRBV10-3, the J call TRBJ2-7; weak D call: TRBD1 (5 bases). Trimming took 4 bases from V and 0 from J, leaving 13 bases between them. The CDR3 totals 15 residues. CDR1 and CDR2 (germline): ENHRY, SYGVKD. The CDR3 loop reads CAISVRTPSSYEQYF. In DNA, the CDR3 is TGTGCCATCAGTGTGAGGACACCGAGCTCCTACGAGCAGTACTTC.

V gene TRBV7-9 combines with J gene TRBJ1-2; maybe TRBD1 (6 bases). CDR3 length equals 12 residues. Looked up from germline, CDR1 is SEHNR and CDR2 is FQNEAQ (reference sequence). V lost 2 bases and J lost 9, with 10 bases in between. The CDR3 loop is CASSLKGGSYTF. In nucleotides, the CDR3 is TGTGCCAGCAGCTTAAAAGGGGGAAGCTACACCTTC.

This clone was detected once. This rearrangement joins TRBV19 to TRBJ1-4; D gene unclear. Germline V gives CDR1 LNHDA, CDR2 SQIVND (reference sequence). The CDR3 loop spans 16 amino acids. V was pared by 3 bases and J by 6 bases, with 17 bases between. The CDR3 reads CASSIGERAFYEKLFF. The CDR3 DNA is TGTGCCAGTAGTATCGGGGAGCGGGCCTTTTATGAAAAACTGTTTTTT. Full variable domain (missing parts from reference TRBV19 and TRBJ1-4): DGGITQSPKYLFRKEGQNVTLSCEQNLNHDAMYWYRQDPGQGLRLIYYSQIVNDFQKGDIAEGYSVSREKKESFPLTVTSAQKNPTAFYLCASSIGERAFYEKLFFGSGTQLSVL.

This chain uses TRBV30 with TRBJ2-5, with 11 bases aligning to TRBD2. CDR3 length: 16 residues. Germline CDR1 is GTSNPN and CDR2 is SVGIG (reference sequence). The V gene end was trimmed by 0 bases and the J gene end by 0 bases; junction bases not matched to a gene: 3. CDR3: CAWSVGLAAYQETQYF. The CDR3 region has the DNA TGTGCCTGGAGTGTGGGACTAGCGGCGTACCAAGAGACCCAGTACTTC.

This chain uses TRBV18 with TRBJ2-3; no reliable D call. Germline V CDR1 and CDR2: KGHSH, LQKENI. V lost 2 bases and J 4 bases, leaving 4 bases between the germline ends. The CDR3 has 12 residues. This CDR3 reads CASSPKPDTQYF. CDR3 DNA sequence: TGTGCCAGCTCACCAAAGCCAGATACGCAGTATTTT.

This chain links TRBV4-2 with TRBJ1-2, with no clear D. Trimming took off 1 base at V and 3 bases at J, with 12 bases between the two ends. CDR1 and CDR2 (germline): LGHNA, YNFKEQ. The CDR3 has 15 amino acids. The DNA of the CDR3 is TGTGCCAGCAGCCAAGTGGGTGAGCGGGACTATGGCTACACCTTC. It translates to CASSQVGERDYGYTF.

The chain is built from TRBV18 and TRBJ1-1, with 7 nucleotides matching TRBD1. Trimming removed 6 bases from V and 1 base from J; junction bases left unmatched: 5. CDR1 and CDR2 from the germline V gene are KGHSH and LQKENI. This CDR3 is built from 14 residues. The CDR3 sequence is CASSRGQSNTEAFF. Here the CDR3 DNA reads TGTGCCAGCTCGAGGGGGCAGTCGAACACTGAAGCTTTCTTT. The full variable domain, in which reference TRBV18 and TRBJ1-1 provide the parts outside the CDR3, is NAGVMQNPRHLVRRRGQEARLRCSPMKGHSHVYWYRQLPEEGLKFMVYLQKENIIDESGMPKERFSAEFPKEGPSILRIQQVVRGDSAAYFCASSRGQSNTEAFFGQGTRLTVV.

The rearrangement joins TRBV15 to TRBJ1-1, with TRBD1 matching 11 bases. J gave up 4 bases and V 5 bases, and 3 bases lay outside the gene matches. CDR3 size: 14 residues. Germline values: CDR1 LNHNV, CDR2 YYDKDF (reference sequence). CDR3 amino acids: CATSGQGATTEAFF. DNA of the CDR3: TGTGCCACCAGCGGACAGGGGGCTACCACTGAAGCTTTCTTT.

This clone has a single count. The CDR3 protein is CASSQGLGYNEQFF. In DNA form, the CDR3 reads TGTGCCAGCAGCCAGGGGCTAGGGTACAATGAGCAGTTCTTC. The chain links TRBV5-8 to TRBJ2-1; tentatively, D is TRBD1 (6 bases). The CDR3 runs 14 residues. Germline V gene data show CDR1 as SGHTS and CDR2 as YDEGEE. The V and J ends lost 4 bases and 4 bases respectively, with 12 bases between them.

V is TRBV12-2 and J is TRBJ2-1; the table's D call of TRBD2 was not tested on the DNA. TRBV12-2 is recorded as a pseudogene. CDR3 length: 16 residues. The chain's CDR3 is CASRLPAAGTRNEQFF. DNA of the CDR3: TGTGCAAGTCGCCTCCCCGCCGCCGGGACTAGAAATGAGCAGTTCTTC.

The chain uses TRBV9 and TRBJ2-1; 8 bases line up with TRBD2. Germline V gives CDR1 SGDLS, CDR2 YYNGEE. CDR3 size: 17 residues. Trimming took 0 bases from V and 7 from J; bases not matched to a gene: 12. In nucleotides, the CDR3 is TGTGCCAGCAGCGTAGACGGGCTAGCGGGCCCAATGAATGAGCAGTTCTTC. This translates into CASSVDGLAGPMNEQFF.

The V call is TRBV10-3, the J call TRBJ1-1; 8 positions match TRBD1. The CDR3 loop spans 14 amino acids. V lost 4 bases, J lost 7 bases, and 8 bases stayed unmatched. Germline V lookup: CDR1 ENHRY, CDR2 SYGVKD. Here the CDR3 DNA reads TGTGCCATCAGTGGGACAGGGAACATCAATGAAGCTTTCTTT. Encoded protein: CAISGTGNINEAFF.

J is TRBJ1-2 and V is TRBV5-6; a possible D gene is TRBD1 (6 bases). CDR3 length: 15 residues. The ends were cut back, 2 bases at V and 1 base at J, with 12 bases in the middle. The germline gives CDR1 SGHDT, CDR2 YYEEEE. CDR3: CASSLPGHFNYGYTF. The DNA for the CDR3 is TGTGCCAGCAGCTTACCGGGACACTTTAACTATGGCTACACCTTC.

The chain links TRBV19 to TRBJ1-5; unclear D gene. The germline V and J ends were trimmed by 3 bases and 5 bases, with 5 bases remaining between them. CDR1 and CDR2 (germline): LNHDA, SQIVND (reference sequence). The CDR3 is made up of 12 amino acids. The CDR3 DNA reads as TGTGCCAGTAGTATGCGGGATCAGCCCCAGCATTTT. It translates to CASSMRDQPQHF.

This clone has just one count. V and J are TRBV4-1 and TRBJ2-1; the D is unclear. V was clipped by 4 bases and J by 8 bases, with 15 bases between them. This CDR3 comprises 14 residues. CDR1 and CDR2 (germline): MGHRA, YSYEKL. The CDR3 region is CASSPNGIGHEQFF. The CDR3 DNA reads as TGCGCCAGCAGCCCAAACGGTATTGGTCATGAGCAGTTCTTC.

J is TRBJ2-5 and V is TRBV19; 9 bases match TRBD2. V trimming: 5 bases; J trimming: 5 bases; junction bases outside the gene matches: 6. This CDR3 spans 14 amino acids. Germline CDR1 LNHDA, CDR2 SQIVND (reference sequence). The CDR3 region has the DNA TGTGCCAGTAGTTCGCGGGAGGGCTGGGAGACCCAGTACTTC. Its translation is CASSSREGWETQYF. Full variable domain (outside the CDR3, taken from reference TRBV19 and TRBJ2-5): DGGITQSPKYLFRKEGQNVTLSCEQNLNHDAMYWYRQDPGQGLRLIYYSQIVNDFQKGDIAEGYSVSREKKESFPLTVTSAQKNPTAFYLCASSSREGWETQYFGPGTRLLVL.

This chain uses TRBV28 with TRBJ1-2; possible D gene TRBD1, 5 bases. V was shortened by 6 bases and J by 4 bases, with 12 bases between the two germline ends. The germline gives CDR1 MDHEN, CDR2 SYDVKM. The CDR3 spans 13 residues. The CDR3: CASSLTAFYGYTF. The DNA for the CDR3 is TGTGCCAGCAGCCTGACAGCCTTCTATGGCTACACCTTC.

The CDR3, as DNA: TGTGCCAGCAGTGTTAGGCAGCGGGAGGTAGCAGAGACCCAGTACTTC. Translating gives CASSVRQREVAETQYF. The chain recombines TRBV2 with TRBJ2-5; 9 bases agree with TRBD2. Per the germline V gene, CDR1 is SNHLY and CDR2 is FYNNEI. This CDR3 region has 16 residues. The V gene end was trimmed by 4 bases and the J gene end by 4 bases; junction bases not matched to a gene: 10.

The chain carries TRBV30 and TRBJ1-1; D might be TRBD1 (6 bases). Germline lookup yields CDR1 GTSNPN and CDR2 SVGIG (reference sequence). This CDR3 region has 14 residues. Trimming left V 5 bases short and J 1 base short, with 14 bases between. CDR3 nucleotides: TGTGCCTGGGTCACCAGGGGAGCGAACACTGAAGCTTTCTTT. Its translation is CAWVTRGANTEAFF.

The J gene is TRBJ1-3, the V gene TRBV28, with unresolved D. Trimming took 5 bases from V and 0 from J, leaving 8 bases between them. Germline V CDR1 and CDR2: MDHEN, SYDVKM. The CDR3 covers 14 residues. The CDR3 spells CASSIYSSGNTIYF. In DNA, the CDR3 is TGTGCCAGCAGTATCTACAGCTCTGGAAACACCATATATTTT.

The chain carries TRBV6-6 and TRBJ2-1; a weak D match, TRBD1 (6 bases). This CDR3 is 14 amino acids long. CDR1 and CDR2 (germline): MNHNY, SVGAGI (reference sequence). V shed 5 bases and J shed 3 bases, with 11 bases lying between them. CDR3 protein: CASSLQGNYNEQFF. The CDR3 DNA reads TGTGCCAGCAGTCTCCAGGGGAACTACAATGAGCAGTTCTTC.

The chain carries TRBV27 and TRBJ2-1; tentatively, D is TRBD1 (6 bases). This CDR3 is 11 amino acids long. V gave up 5 bases and J gave up 13 bases, with 12 bases separating them. The germline gives CDR1 MNHEY, CDR2 SMNVEV (reference sequence). The CDR3 loop is CASSGTGTQFF. In nucleotides, the CDR3 is TGTGCCAGCAGTGGGACGGGGACACAGTTCTTC.

This clone was recorded once. The rearrangement joins TRBV6-5 to TRBJ1-1; 8 nucleotides match TRBD1. The CDR3 is 15 residues long. V trimming: 6 bases; J trimming: 3 bases; junction bases outside the gene matches: 9. Per the germline V gene, CDR1 is MNHEY and CDR2 is SVGAGI. The CDR3 bases are TGTGCCAGCAGCAACAGGGGGGTCCCCGACACTGAAGCTTTCTTT. Translated, it gives CASSNRGVPDTEAFF.

The chain is built from TRBV5-1 and TRBJ2-3; 7 nucleotides line up with TRBD2. This CDR3 is 14 amino acids long. Germline-derived CDR1 and CDR2 are SGHRS and YFSETQ. The J segment lost 4 bases and the V segment lost 2 bases, leaving 4 bases of the junction unmatched. The DNA for the CDR3 is TGCGCCAGCAGCTTTCGGGGGAGGGCAGATACGCAGTATTTT. Its protein product is CASSFRGRADTQYF.

V is TRBV28 and J is TRBJ1-1; possibly TRBD1 for D (5 bases). The germline V and J ends were trimmed by 10 bases and 1 base, with 22 bases remaining between them. CDR3 length: 16 residues. Germline V CDR1 and CDR2: MDHEN, SYDVKM. The chain's CDR3 is CATKFIGGAGNTEAFF. The CDR3 DNA follows: TGTGCCACGAAGTTTATAGGCGGGGCAGGGAACACTGAAGCTTTCTTT. The full variable domain, completed using reference TRBV28 and TRBJ1-1, is DVKVTQSSRYLVKRTGEKVFLECVQDMDHENMFWYRQDPGLGLRLIYFSYDVKMKEKGDIPEGYSVSREKKERFSLILESASTNQTSMYLCATKFIGGAGNTEAFFGQGTRLTVV.

The J gene is TRBJ1-2, the V gene TRBV5-1; TRBD1 aligns across 9 bases. V lost 0 bases, J lost 12 bases, and 9 bases stayed unmatched. Germline CDR1 SGHRS, CDR2 YFSETQ. The CDR3 is 14 residues long. Here the CDR3 DNA reads TGCGCCAGCAGCTTGGCCGGGGGACAGGGCCCTGACACCTTC. It is translated as CASSLAGGQGPDTF.